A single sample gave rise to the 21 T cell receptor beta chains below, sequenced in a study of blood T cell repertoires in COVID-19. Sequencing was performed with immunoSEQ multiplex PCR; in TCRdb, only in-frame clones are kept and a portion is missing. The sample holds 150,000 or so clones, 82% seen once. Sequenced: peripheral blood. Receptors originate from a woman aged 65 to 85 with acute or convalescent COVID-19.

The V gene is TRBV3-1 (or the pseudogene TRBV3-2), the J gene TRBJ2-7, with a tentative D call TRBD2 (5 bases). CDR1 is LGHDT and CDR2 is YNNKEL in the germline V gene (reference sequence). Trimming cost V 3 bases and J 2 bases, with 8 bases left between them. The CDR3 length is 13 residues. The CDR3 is CASSQAGPYEQYF. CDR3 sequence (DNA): TGTGCCAGCAGCCAGGCGGGCCCCTACGAGCAGTACTTC.

This chain's CDR3 is CASGGQSSGNTIYF. CDR3 DNA: TGTGCCAGCGGGGGCCAGAGCTCTGGAAACACCATATATTTT. The rearrangement joins TRBV13 to TRBJ1-3, with D perhaps matching TRBD1 (6 bases). V was pared by 8 bases and J by 0 bases, with 11 bases between. The length of the CDR3 is 14 residues. CDR1 is PRHDT, CDR2 FYEKMQ, per germline (reference sequence).

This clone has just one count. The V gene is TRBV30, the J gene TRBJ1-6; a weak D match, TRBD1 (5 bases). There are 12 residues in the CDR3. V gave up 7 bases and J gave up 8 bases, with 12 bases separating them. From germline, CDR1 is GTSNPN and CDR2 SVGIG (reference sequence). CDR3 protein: CASGRVDSPLHF. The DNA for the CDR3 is TGTGCCTCAGGCAGGGTTGATTCACCCCTCCACTTT. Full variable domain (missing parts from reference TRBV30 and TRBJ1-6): SQTIHQWPATLVQPVGSPLSLECTVEGTSNPNLYWYRQAAGRGLQLLFYSVGIGQISSEVPQNLSASRPQDRQFILSSKKLLLSDSGFYLCASGRVDSPLHFGNGTRLTVT.

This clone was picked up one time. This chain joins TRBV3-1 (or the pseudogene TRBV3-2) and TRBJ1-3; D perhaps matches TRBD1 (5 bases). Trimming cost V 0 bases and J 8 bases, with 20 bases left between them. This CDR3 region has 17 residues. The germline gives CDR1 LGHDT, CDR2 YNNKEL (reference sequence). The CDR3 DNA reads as TGTGCCAGCAGCCAAGACCTTCAGGGCCGTCTGGCGGACACCATATATTTT. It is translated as CASSQDLQGRLADTIYF.

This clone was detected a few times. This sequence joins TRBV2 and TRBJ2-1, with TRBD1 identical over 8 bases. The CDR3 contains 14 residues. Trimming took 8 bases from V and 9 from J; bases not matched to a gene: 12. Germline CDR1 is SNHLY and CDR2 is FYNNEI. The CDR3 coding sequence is TGTGCCAGCCAGATGACAGGGGTGGGAAGTGAGCAGTTCTTC. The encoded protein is CASQMTGVGSEQFF.

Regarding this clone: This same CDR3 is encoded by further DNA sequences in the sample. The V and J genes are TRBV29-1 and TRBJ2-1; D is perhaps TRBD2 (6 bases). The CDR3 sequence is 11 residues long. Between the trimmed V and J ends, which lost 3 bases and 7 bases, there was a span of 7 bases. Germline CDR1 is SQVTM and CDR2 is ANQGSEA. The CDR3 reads CSVDRGNEQFF. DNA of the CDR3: TGCAGCGTTGACCGGGGGAATGAGCAGTTCTTC.

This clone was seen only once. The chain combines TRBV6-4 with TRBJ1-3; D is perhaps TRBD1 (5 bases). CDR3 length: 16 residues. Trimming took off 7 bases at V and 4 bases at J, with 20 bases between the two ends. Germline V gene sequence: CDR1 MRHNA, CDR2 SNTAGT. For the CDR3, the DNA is TGTGCCAGCATAAAACCGTTAGCGGGGACCGGAAACACCATATATTTT. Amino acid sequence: CASIKPLAGTGNTIYF.

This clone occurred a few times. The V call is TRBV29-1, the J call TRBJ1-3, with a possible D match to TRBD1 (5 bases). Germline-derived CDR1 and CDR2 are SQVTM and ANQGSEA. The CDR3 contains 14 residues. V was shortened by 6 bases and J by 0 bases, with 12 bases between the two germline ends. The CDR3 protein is CSVRDFTSGNTIYF. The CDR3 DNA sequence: TGCAGCGTCCGGGACTTTACCTCTGGAAACACCATATATTTT.

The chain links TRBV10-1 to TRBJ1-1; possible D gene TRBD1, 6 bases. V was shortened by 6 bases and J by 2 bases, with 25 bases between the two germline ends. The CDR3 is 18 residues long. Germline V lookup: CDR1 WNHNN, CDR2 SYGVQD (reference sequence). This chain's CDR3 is CASRTVETGLWGNTEAFF. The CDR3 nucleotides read TGCGCCAGCAGGACGGTAGAGACAGGTCTATGGGGTAACACTGAAGCTTTCTTT.

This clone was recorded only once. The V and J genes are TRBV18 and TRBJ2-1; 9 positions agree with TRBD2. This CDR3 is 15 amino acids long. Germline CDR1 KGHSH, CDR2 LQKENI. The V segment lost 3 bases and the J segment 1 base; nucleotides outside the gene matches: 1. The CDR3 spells CASSPLAGSYNEQFF. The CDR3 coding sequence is TGTGCCAGCTCACCGCTAGCGGGATCCTACAATGAGCAGTTCTTC.

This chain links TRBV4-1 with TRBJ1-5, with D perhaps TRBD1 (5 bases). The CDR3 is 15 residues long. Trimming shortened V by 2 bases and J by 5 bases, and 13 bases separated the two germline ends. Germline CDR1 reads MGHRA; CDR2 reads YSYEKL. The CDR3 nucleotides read TGCGCCAGCAGCCAATCTAGGGGTCTCGATCAGCCCCAGCATTTT. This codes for CASSQSRGLDQPQHF.

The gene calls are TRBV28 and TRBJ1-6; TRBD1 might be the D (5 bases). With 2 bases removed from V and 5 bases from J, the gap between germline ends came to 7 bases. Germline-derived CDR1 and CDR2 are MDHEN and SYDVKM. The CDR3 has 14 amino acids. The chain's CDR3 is CASSLIQDNSPLHF. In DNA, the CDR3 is TGTGCCAGCAGTTTAATACAGGATAATTCACCCCTCCACTTT.

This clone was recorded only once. This chain's CDR3 is CASSRGLAGISEQFF. For the CDR3, the DNA is TGCGCCAGCAGCCGGGGACTAGCGGGAATATCTGAGCAGTTCTTC. The chain combines TRBV5-1 with TRBJ2-1; 13 bases match TRBD2. J was trimmed by 9 bases and V by 4 bases; bases with no gene match: 7. The germline CDR1 and CDR2 sequences are SGHRS and YFSETQ. The CDR3 runs to 15 residues. The variable domain in full, with the rest retrieved from reference TRBV5-1 and TRBJ2-1, is KAGVTQTPRYLIKTRGQQVTLSCSPISGHRSVSWYQQTPGQGLQFLFEYFSETQRNKGNFPGRFSGRQFSNSRSEMNVSTLELGDSALYLCASSRGLAGISEQFFGPGTRLTVL.

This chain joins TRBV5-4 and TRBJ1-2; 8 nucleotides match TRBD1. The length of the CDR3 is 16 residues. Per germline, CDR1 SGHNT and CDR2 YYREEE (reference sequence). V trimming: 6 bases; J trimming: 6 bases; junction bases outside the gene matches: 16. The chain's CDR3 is CASKGTGRDVYHGYTF. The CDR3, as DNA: TGTGCCAGCAAGGGGACAGGTCGGGACGTGTACCATGGCTACACCTTC. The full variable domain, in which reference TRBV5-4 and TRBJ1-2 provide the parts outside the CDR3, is ETGVTQSPTHLIKTRGQQVTLRCSSQSGHNTVSWYQQALGQGPQFIFQYYREEENGRGNFPPRFSGLQFPNYSSELNVNALELDDSALYLCASKGTGRDVYHGYTFGSGTRLTVV.

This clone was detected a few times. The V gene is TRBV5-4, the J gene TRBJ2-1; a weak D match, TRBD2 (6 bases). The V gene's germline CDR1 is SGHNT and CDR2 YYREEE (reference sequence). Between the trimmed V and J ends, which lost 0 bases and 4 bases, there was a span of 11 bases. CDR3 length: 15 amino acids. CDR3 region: CASSLERGGYNEQFF. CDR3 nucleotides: TGTGCCAGCAGCTTGGAACGCGGAGGGTACAATGAGCAGTTCTTC. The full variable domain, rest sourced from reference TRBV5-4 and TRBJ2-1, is ETGVTQSPTHLIKTRGQQVTLRCSSQSGHNTVSWYQQALGQGPQFIFQYYREEENGRGNFPPRFSGLQFPNYSSELNVNALELDDSALYLCASSLERGGYNEQFFGPGTRLTVL.

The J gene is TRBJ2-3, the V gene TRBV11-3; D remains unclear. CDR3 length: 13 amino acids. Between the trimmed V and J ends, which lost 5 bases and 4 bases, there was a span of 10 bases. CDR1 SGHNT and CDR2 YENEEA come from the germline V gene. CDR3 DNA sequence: TGTGCCAGCAGCGCGATCGCCGCAGATACGCAGTATTTT. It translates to CASSAIAADTQYF.

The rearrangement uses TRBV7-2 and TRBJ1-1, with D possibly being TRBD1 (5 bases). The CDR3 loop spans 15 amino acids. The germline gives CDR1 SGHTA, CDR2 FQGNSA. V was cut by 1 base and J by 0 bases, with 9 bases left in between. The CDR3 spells CASSLGGGLNTEAFF. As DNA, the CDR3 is TGTGCCAGCAGCTTAGGCGGGGGATTGAACACTGAAGCTTTCTTT.

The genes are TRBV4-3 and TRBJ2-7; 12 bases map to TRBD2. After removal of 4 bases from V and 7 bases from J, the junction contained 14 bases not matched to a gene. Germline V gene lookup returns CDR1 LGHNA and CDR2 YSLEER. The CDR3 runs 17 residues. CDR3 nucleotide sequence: TGCGCCAGCAGCCGAGCCCTGGCTAGCGGGGGGGCAGGGGAGCAGTACTTC. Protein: CASSRALASGGAGEQYF.

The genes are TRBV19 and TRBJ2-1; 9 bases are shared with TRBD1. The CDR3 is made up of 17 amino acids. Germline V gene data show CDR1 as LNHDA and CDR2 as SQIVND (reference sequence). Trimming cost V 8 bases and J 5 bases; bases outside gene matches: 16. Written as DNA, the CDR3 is TGTGCCAGTTCCGAACGCTCTACAGGGGGCAAGAACAATGAGCAGTTCTTC. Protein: CASSERSTGGKNNEQFF.

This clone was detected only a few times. The CDR3 DNA reads TGTGCCAGTAGTATCGGGACAGATCAGCCCCAGCATTTT. Translation: CASSIGTDQPQHF. V usage is TRBV19 and J usage is TRBJ1-5; 7 bases match TRBD1. CDR3 length equals 13 residues. Trimming took 3 bases from V and 5 from J; bases not matched to a gene: 1. Germline CDR1 is LNHDA and CDR2 is SQIVND (reference sequence).

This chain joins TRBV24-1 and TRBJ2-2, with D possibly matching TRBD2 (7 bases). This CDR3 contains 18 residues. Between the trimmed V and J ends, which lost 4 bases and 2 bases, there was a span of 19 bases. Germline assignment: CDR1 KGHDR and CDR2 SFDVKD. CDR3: CATSDRGPWTSNTGELFF. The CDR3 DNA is TGTGCCACCAGTGACAGGGGCCCCTGGACTAGTAACACCGGGGAGCTGTTTTTT.